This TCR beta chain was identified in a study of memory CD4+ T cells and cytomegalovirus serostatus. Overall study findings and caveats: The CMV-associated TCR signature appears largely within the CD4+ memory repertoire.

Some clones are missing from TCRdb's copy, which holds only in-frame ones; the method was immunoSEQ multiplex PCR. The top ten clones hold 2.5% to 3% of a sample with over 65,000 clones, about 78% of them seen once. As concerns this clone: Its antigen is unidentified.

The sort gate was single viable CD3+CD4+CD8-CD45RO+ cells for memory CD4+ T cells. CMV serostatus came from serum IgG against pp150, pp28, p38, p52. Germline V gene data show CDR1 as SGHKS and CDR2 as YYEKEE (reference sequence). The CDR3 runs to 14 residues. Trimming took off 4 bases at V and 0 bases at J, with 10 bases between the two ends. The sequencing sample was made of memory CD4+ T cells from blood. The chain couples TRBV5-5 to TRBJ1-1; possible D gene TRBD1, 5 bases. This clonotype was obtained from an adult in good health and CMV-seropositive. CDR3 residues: CASSARAVNTEAFF. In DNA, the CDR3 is TGTGCCAGCAGCGCCAGGGCGGTGAACACTGAAGCTTTCTTT.